Listed below are T cell receptor beta chains from one sample, sequenced in a study of T cells after posttransplantation cyclophosphamide. The table came from immunoSEQ multiplex PCR; TCRdb's copy has only in-frame clones and leaves some out. The sample carries approximately 50,000 clones, 90% to 95% recorded once. The specimen was PBMCs. All receptors come from a woman under 40 in good health and a related stem cell transplant donor. The conserved cysteine and the conserved F or W are not part of the CDR3 here.

TRBJ1-2 TRBV5-8 ASSADRQYGYT
TRBJ2-5 TRBV27 ASSVGQGRFGTETQY
TRBJ2-2 TRBV5-1 ASSLALTGELF
TRBJ1-6 TRBV10-3 AISEHSSPLH
TRBJ2-1 TRBV12-5 ASGLVADAYNEQF
TRBJ2-3 TRBV5-4 ASSPEISGSTDTQY
TRBJ1-6 TRBV28 ASTGLYNSPLH
TRBJ1-1 TRBV4-2 ASSQDEGTGVAEAF
TRBJ2-5 TRBV12-5 ASNGASGAETQY
TRBJ2-7 TRBV27 ASSTGDEQY
TRBJ1-1 TRBV4-3 ASSQQQGVTVNTEAF
TRBJ2-5 TRBV6-5 ASSLKRGGQETQY
TRBJ1-6 TRBV30 AKRTDYNSPLH
TRBJ1-2 TRBV2 ASSVQGLNYGYT
TRBJ1-1 TRBV6-6 ASTPRDTEAF
TRBJ2-5 TRBV15 ATSRGSIQETQY
TRBJ2-3 TRBV5-6 ASSLFGGQDTQY
TRBJ2-5 TRBV6-4 ASSRPGHPGGYQETQY
TRBJ2-2 TRBV19 ASSKAGEGTGELF
TRBJ2-3 TRBV11-2 ASSLGTTGFLDTDTQY
TRBJ1-5 TRBV7-2 ASQLAPGSGEGPQH
TRBJ1-2 TRBV5-1 ASSLGDSYSNYGYT
TRBJ2-7 TRBV5-1 ASSFLGGYEQY
TRBJ1-1 TRBV5-1 ASSSLWRGNTEAF
TRBJ1-4 TRBV6-5 ASSYARLTNEKLF
TRBJ2-7 TRBV28 ASSIPGLGNEQY
TRBJ2-5 TRBV6-1 ASTLETQY
TRBJ2-3 TRBV7-6 AGSLDSGDTQY
TRBJ2-1 TRBV15 ATSRDLLAPNEQF
TRBJ1-6 TRBV7-6 ASSLGGTVAPLH
TRBJ1-6 TRBV5-1 ASGYGQANSPLH
TRBJ2-1 TRBV19 ASSITGWPYNEQF
TRBJ1-1 TRBV6-6 ASTSGGYTEAF
TRBJ2-1 TRBV5-6 ASSSIAGGSYNEQF
TRBJ1-1 TRBV6-4 ASSPGQGTGSTEAF
TRBJ1-1 TRBV5-6 ASSLTPGQVNTEAF